Below, 25 T cell receptor beta chains from the same sample are listed, as sequenced in a study of blood T cell repertoires in COVID-19. The data were produced by immunoSEQ multiplex PCR, yet TCRdb's version contains in-frame clones alone and is incomplete. This table has about 260,000 clones, 86% appearing once. The sequencing input was peripheral blood. These receptors came from a man in his forties or fifties with active or convalescent COVID-19.

This clone has more than one count but fewer than ten. J is TRBJ2-7 and V is TRBV27; D is undetermined. Germline assignment: CDR1 MNHEY and CDR2 SMNVEV (reference sequence). V was trimmed by 3 bases and J by 3 bases, leaving 9 bases between them. CDR3 length: 13 residues. The CDR3 DNA reads as TGTGCCAGCAGTTTGGCAGGCCGCTACGAGCAGTACTTC. Encoded protein: CASSLAGRYEQYF.

The V and J genes are TRBV29-1 and TRBJ2-1; 7 bases are a match to TRBD2. The CDR3 has 12 amino acids. Germline V gene data show CDR1 as SQVTM and CDR2 as ANQGSEA. V dropped 1 base and J dropped 10; count of bases not matched to a gene: 4. The CDR3: CSVEARRGEQFF. Here the CDR3 DNA reads TGCAGCGTTGAAGCCAGGCGGGGGGAGCAGTTCTTC.

The chain has TRBV19 and TRBJ2-7; the D is unclear. The length of the CDR3 is 14 residues. Germline CDR1 reads LNHDA; CDR2 reads SQIVND (reference sequence). V was shortened by 1 base and J by 7 bases, with 14 bases between the two germline ends. CDR3: CASSIGVPQAEQYF. Here the CDR3 DNA reads TGTGCCAGTAGTATAGGGGTACCCCAGGCGGAGCAGTACTTC.

The DNA for the CDR3 is TGCGCCAGCAGTGCGATAGCGGGCTTCAATGAGCAGTTCTTC. It is translated as CASSAIAGFNEQFF. V and J are TRBV10-2 and TRBJ2-1; TRBD2 aligns across 7 bases. The CDR3 runs 14 residues. The V gene's germline CDR1 is WSHSY and CDR2 SAAADI. V shed 4 bases, J shed 6 bases, and the junction held 6 bases outside the gene matches.

The chain joins TRBV28 to TRBJ1-6, with 9 bases matching TRBD1. The germline V gene has CDR1 MDHEN and CDR2 SYDVKM. With V trimmed by 6 bases and J by 6 bases, 12 bases remained unmatched. CDR3 length: 17 amino acids. The chain's CDR3 is CASRWIGQGLSNSPLHF. DNA of the CDR3: TGTGCCAGCAGATGGATAGGACAGGGGTTATCTAATTCACCCCTCCACTTT.

The chain has TRBV6-5 and TRBJ2-3, with 9 positions matching TRBD2. The V segment lost 1 base and the J segment 1 base; nucleotides outside the gene matches: 0. The CDR3 has 15 amino acids. Germline assignment: CDR1 MNHEY and CDR2 SVGAGI. The CDR3 region is CASSYLAGGTDTQYF. The CDR3 DNA sequence: TGTGCCAGCAGTTACTTAGCGGGAGGCACAGATACGCAGTATTTT.

This rearrangement joins TRBV6-5 to TRBJ1-2; D unclear. Germline lookup yields CDR1 MNHEY and CDR2 SVGAGI. The ends were cut back, 2 bases at V and 11 bases at J, with 9 bases in the middle. The CDR3 is made up of 11 amino acids. Here the CDR3 reads CASSYGDRYTF. CDR3 coding DNA: TGTGCCAGCAGTTACGGTGATCGGTACACCTTC.

The chain is built from TRBV7-2 and TRBJ2-1, with 10 bases identical to TRBD1. The CDR3 is made up of 13 amino acids. Germline lookup yields CDR1 SGHTA and CDR2 FQGNSA. V lost 5 bases and J lost 9; bases outside the gene matches: 4. CDR3 coding DNA: TGTGCCAGCAGCACCGGGACAGGGGCTGAGCAGTTCTTC. This gives the protein CASSTGTGAEQFF.

This rearrangement joins TRBV6-5 to TRBJ1-1, with D unclear. V was clipped by 6 bases and J by 4 bases, with 12 bases between them. CDR1 is MNHEY, CDR2 SVGAGI, per germline. The CDR3 consists of 13 residues. As DNA, the CDR3 is TGTGCCAGCAGGAGGGTGTCGGGCACTGAAGCTTTCTTT. It codes for CASRRVSGTEAFF.

V and J are TRBV7-9 and TRBJ2-5; D is possibly TRBD2 (6 bases). The ends were cut back, 0 bases at V and 2 bases at J, with 10 bases in the middle. The CDR3 has 15 amino acids. The germline V gene encodes CDR1 SEHNR and CDR2 FQNEAQ (reference sequence). CDR3 region: CASSLATGRQETQYF. The CDR3 bases are TGTGCCAGCAGCTTAGCTACGGGGAGGCAAGAGACCCAGTACTTC.

The rearrangement joins TRBV5-1 to TRBJ2-7, with 9 bases aligning to TRBD1. CDR1 is SGHRS, CDR2 YFSETQ, per germline. Trimming cost V 1 base and J 5 bases; bases outside gene matches: 7. The CDR3 sequence is 15 residues long. The chain's CDR3 is CASSLSGDRANEQYF. The DNA for the CDR3 is TGCGCCAGCAGCTTGAGCGGGGACAGGGCTAACGAGCAGTACTTC.

This chain uses TRBV6-5 with TRBJ1-1; D gene ambiguous. Per germline, CDR1 MNHEY and CDR2 SVGAGI. The CDR3 runs to 15 residues. The V gene lost 0 bases and the J gene lost 4 bases, with 12 bases spanning the gap. The CDR3 loop reads CASSYSTVAGTEAFF. CDR3 DNA sequence: TGTGCCAGCAGTTACTCGACCGTCGCGGGCACTGAAGCTTTCTTT.

J is TRBJ1-1 and V is TRBV7-3; TRBD1 matches 7 bases. The germline V gene encodes CDR1 SGHTA and CDR2 FQGTGA. The CDR3 extends over 15 amino acids. Trimming cost V 4 bases and J 6 bases; bases outside gene matches: 11. The CDR3 loop reads CASSYLQGPGAEAFF. DNA of the CDR3: TGTGCCAGCAGCTACCTACAGGGGCCGGGCGCTGAAGCTTTCTTT. The complete variable domain, with remaining parts taken from reference TRBV7-3 and TRBJ1-1, reads GAGVSQTPSNKVTEKGKYVELRCDPISGHTALYWYRQSLGQGPEFLIYFQGTGAADDSGLPNDRFFAVRPEGSVSTLKIQRTERGDSAVYLCASSYLQGPGAEAFFGQGTRLTVV.

The chain employs TRBV7-9 and TRBJ1-4; a possible D gene is TRBD1 (6 bases). Deletions cut 1 base from V and 7 bases from J, with 10 bases between. The CDR3 spans 14 residues. Germline V lookup: CDR1 SEHNR, CDR2 FQNEAQ (reference sequence). The CDR3 DNA is TGTGCCAGCAGCTTAGTGCAGGGGACTGAAAAACTGTTTTTT. It translates to CASSLVQGTEKLFF.

The chain couples TRBV25-1 to TRBJ2-1; 8 bases align to TRBD2. V shed 3 bases, J shed 2 bases, and the junction held 3 bases outside the gene matches. Germline lookup yields CDR1 MGHDK and CDR2 SYGVNS. CDR3 length: 15 amino acids. CDR3 sequence: CASSEPGLAYNEQFF. The DNA of the CDR3 is TGTGCCAGCAGTGAGCCGGGACTAGCCTACAATGAGCAGTTCTTC.

The chain recombines TRBV5-6 with TRBJ1-2, with TRBD1 identical over 7 bases. V dropped 3 bases and J dropped 4; count of bases not matched to a gene: 6. CDR1 is SGHDT, CDR2 YYEEEE, per germline. The length of the CDR3 is 14 residues. The CDR3 DNA is TGTGCCAGCAGCTCGACGACAGGGCTCTATGGCTACACCTTC. This gives the protein CASSSTTGLYGYTF.

The table lists this clone with a count of one. The chain carries TRBV14 and TRBJ2-1; D perhaps matches TRBD1 (5 bases). Trimming took off 0 bases at V and 1 base at J, with 10 bases between the two ends. The length of the CDR3 is 16 residues. The germline V gene has CDR1 SGHDN and CDR2 FVKESK. CDR3 bases: TGTGCCAGCAGCCAAGATGGGCAGGGTTCCTACAATGAGCAGTTCTTC. Translation: CASSQDGQGSYNEQFF. The full variable domain, completed using reference TRBV14 and TRBJ2-1, is EAGVTQFPSHSVIEKGQTVTLRCDPISGHDNLYWYRRVMGKEIKFLLHFVKESKQDESGMPNNRFLAERTGGTYSTLKVQPAELEDSGVYFCASSQDGQGSYNEQFFGPGTRLTVL.

As DNA, the CDR3 is TGTGCCAGCAGCTTGGTTCCGGGAGAGCCACAAGAGACCCAGTACTTC. This sequence encodes CASSLVPGEPQETQYF. V gene TRBV5-4 combines with J gene TRBJ2-5; weak D call: TRBD2 (6 bases). The CDR3 is 16 residues long. The germline V and J ends were trimmed by 0 bases and 2 bases, with 14 bases remaining between them. Germline V gene sequence: CDR1 SGHNT, CDR2 YYREEE (reference sequence).

This sequence joins TRBV2 and TRBJ2-7; 9 bases map to TRBD1. This CDR3 has 14 residues. CDR1 and CDR2 from the germline V gene are SNHLY and FYNNEI. Trimming at V came to 6 bases and at J to 2 bases, leaving 5 bases not matched to a gene. The CDR3 loop reads CASSPGTGTYEQYF. The CDR3 DNA follows: TGTGCCAGCAGCCCCGGGACAGGGACCTACGAGCAGTACTTC.

The chain combines TRBV9 with TRBJ2-7; 11 nucleotides agree with TRBD2. This CDR3 has 15 amino acids. The V and J ends lost 3 bases and 7 bases, in that order; junction bases with no gene match: 9. Germline V lookup: CDR1 SGDLS, CDR2 YYNGEE. DNA of the CDR3: TGTGCCAGCAGCGCAATAGGGACTAGCGGCGGTGAGCAGTACTTC. Translated, it gives CASSAIGTSGGEQYF.

This chain uses TRBV14 with TRBJ2-3; the D is unclear. Trimming removed 0 bases at V and 1 base at J, with 5 bases between. The CDR3 covers 14 residues. Per germline, CDR1 SGHDN and CDR2 FVKESK. The CDR3 DNA reads TGTGCCAGCAGCCAAGATCCAGGCACAGATACGCAGTATTTT. This sequence encodes CASSQDPGTDTQYF. Filled out from reference TRBV14 and TRBJ2-3, the complete variable domain reads EAGVTQFPSHSVIEKGQTVTLRCDPISGHDNLYWYRRVMGKEIKFLLHFVKESKQDESGMPNNRFLAERTGGTYSTLKVQPAELEDSGVYFCASSQDPGTDTQYFGPGTRLTVL.

As DNA, the CDR3 is TGTGCCAGCTCACCAATAGTGGTGTACGAGCAGTACTTC. It translates to CASSPIVVYEQYF. The rearrangement links TRBV18 to TRBJ2-7, with D unclear. The CDR3 runs 13 residues. V dropped 2 bases and J dropped 4 bases, with 9 bases sitting between them. Germline CDR1 KGHSH, CDR2 LQKENI.

J is TRBJ2-4 and V is TRBV3-1 (or the pseudogene TRBV3-2), with D unclear. The CDR3 totals 14 residues. In germline, CDR1 is LGHDT, CDR2 YNNKEL (reference sequence). V was trimmed by 5 bases and J by 6 bases, leaving 14 bases between them. The CDR3 nucleotides are TGTGCCAGCAGCTCAACAGAGATGGGAAACATTCAGTACTTC. It codes for CASSSTEMGNIQYF.

This chain joins TRBV14 and TRBJ1-2; TRBD1 might be the D (5 bases). The CDR3 covers 18 residues. Germline lookup yields CDR1 SGHDN and CDR2 FVKESK. Trimming cost V 1 base and J 2 bases, with 20 bases left between them. The CDR3 protein is CASSQGGWLQKTNYGYTF. The CDR3 region has the DNA TGTGCCAGCAGCCAAGGGGGCTGGTTACAGAAAACAAACTATGGCTACACCTTC.

The rearrangement links TRBV19 to TRBJ1-1; D not certain. The germline V gene encodes CDR1 LNHDA and CDR2 SQIVND (reference sequence). CDR3 length: 13 amino acids. V was cut by 3 bases and J by 2 bases, with 7 bases left in between. The CDR3 nucleotides read TGTGCCAGTAGTATTAGTTCAAACACTGAAGCTTTCTTT. This encodes CASSISSNTEAFF.